The next 11 T cell receptor beta chains were all read from a single sample in a study of blood T cell repertoires in COVID-19. TCRdb keeps only in-frame clones here, not all; method: immunoSEQ multiplex PCR. The table includes approximately 50,000 clones, approximately 85% detected once. Sample: peripheral blood. These receptors were taken from a human donor in a cohort sampled during active COVID-19.

The V gene is TRBV7-2, the J gene TRBJ2-5; D is unresolved. From germline, CDR1 is SGHTA and CDR2 FQGNSA. This CDR3 has 13 residues. Deletions cut 5 bases from V and 5 bases from J, with 12 bases between. This CDR3 is CASSNYLEETQYF. Here the CDR3 DNA reads TGTGCCAGCAGCAATTATTTGGAGGAGACCCAGTACTTC. The full variable domain, rest sourced from reference TRBV7-2 and TRBJ2-5, is GAGVSQSPSNKVTEKGKDVELRCDPISGHTALYWYRQSLGQGLEFLIYFQGNSAPDKSGLPSDRFSAERTGGSVSTLTIQRTQQEDSAVYLCASSNYLEETQYFGPGTRLLVL.

The genes are TRBV7-9 and TRBJ2-2; a possible D gene is TRBD2 (5 bases). The CDR3 sequence is 15 residues long. Trimming took off 2 bases at V and 1 base at J, with 8 bases between the two ends. From germline, CDR1 is SEHNR and CDR2 FQNEAQ (reference sequence). Written as DNA, the CDR3 is TGTGCCAGCAGCTTAAGAGGGCAGAACACCGGGGAGCTGTTTTTT. Protein: CASSLRGQNTGELFF.

The genes are TRBV7-9 and TRBJ1-2, with 7 nucleotides matching TRBD1. CDR3 length: 15 amino acids. V gave up 1 base and J gave up 4 bases; unmatched junction bases: 6. Germline loops: CDR1 SEHNR, CDR2 FQNEAQ (reference sequence). This chain's CDR3 is CASSLEGALGYGYTF. Written as DNA, the CDR3 is TGTGCCAGCAGCTTAGAGGGGGCTCTGGGCTATGGCTACACCTTC.

V gene TRBV7-2 combines with J gene TRBJ1-3; tentative D call: TRBD1 (5 bases). This CDR3 is 15 amino acids long. Germline values: CDR1 SGHTA, CDR2 FQGNSA. Trimming cost V 1 base and J 2 bases, with 9 bases left between them. The CDR3 sequence: CASSLGRGTGNTIYF. In DNA form, the CDR3 reads TGTGCCAGCAGCTTAGGTAGGGGTACTGGAAACACCATATATTTT.

The chain uses TRBV28 and TRBJ2-7; 8 bases are a match to TRBD1. V dropped 5 bases and J dropped 2; count of bases not matched to a gene: 8. The CDR3 has 15 residues. The V gene's germline CDR1 is MDHEN and CDR2 SYDVKM. CDR3 sequence: CASSPFWTGTYEQYF. The DNA for the CDR3 is TGTGCCAGCAGTCCTTTTTGGACAGGGACCTACGAGCAGTACTTC.

There are a few counts of this clone. This chain joins TRBV6-4 and TRBJ2-2, with a tentative D call TRBD2 (5 bases). Germline CDR1 is MRHNA and CDR2 is SNTAGT. The CDR3 is made up of 16 amino acids. Between the trimmed V and J ends, which lost 0 bases and 3 bases, there was a span of 11 bases. CDR3 protein: CASSDSRDKHTGELFF. In DNA form, the CDR3 reads TGTGCCAGCAGTGACTCCCGGGATAAGCACACCGGGGAGCTGTTTTTT.

To note about this clone: Its ends do not fully match the called genes, so a read error is possible. The chain has TRBV6-5 and TRBJ2-3, with 8 bases lining up with TRBD1. The CDR3 is made up of 16 amino acids. Germline values: CDR1 MNHEY, CDR2 SVGAGI. The CDR3 DNA reads TGTGCCAGCAGCTACTACTCAGGGGGCGGCACAGATACGCAGTATTTT. Translating gives CASSYYSGGGTDTQYF.

The chain links TRBV18 to TRBJ1-1; D remains unclear. The CDR3 is made up of 13 amino acids. The germline V gene has CDR1 KGHSH and CDR2 LQKENI. V lost 1 base and J lost 1, with 4 bases in between. Written as DNA, the CDR3 is TGTGCCAGCTCACCACTAGAGAACACTGAAGCTTTCTTT. Translation: CASSPLENTEAFF. Combining the CDR3 with reference TRBV18 and TRBJ1-1 gives the whole variable domain NAGVMQNPRHLVRRRGQEARLRCSPMKGHSHVYWYRQLPEEGLKFMVYLQKENIIDESGMPKERFSAEFPKEGPSILRIQQVVRGDSAAYFCASSPLENTEAFFGQGTRLTVV.

As DNA, the CDR3 is TGTGCCAGCTCACCACCCCGTCCCAGCGGGGGCCATGAGCAGTTCTTC. Its protein is CASSPPRPSGGHEQFF. The V gene is TRBV18, the J gene TRBJ2-1, with 8 bases that match TRBD2. V was clipped by 0 bases and J by 8 bases; unmatched bases: 9. The CDR3 is 16 amino acids. The germline gives CDR1 KGHSH, CDR2 LQKENI.

The V gene is TRBV5-1, the J gene TRBJ2-1; the match to TRBD1 covers 7 bases. The V and J ends lost 4 bases and 6 bases, in that order; junction bases with no gene match: 13. Germline V gives CDR1 SGHRS, CDR2 YFSETQ. The CDR3 is made up of 16 amino acids. CDR3 protein: CASSPTNRGFSNEQFF. The CDR3 DNA reads as TGCGCCAGCAGCCCCACTAACAGGGGTTTCTCCAATGAGCAGTTCTTC.

This chain joins TRBV6-5 and TRBJ1-6; TRBD1 matches at 9 bases. Trimming removed 1 base from V and 11 bases from J; junction bases left unmatched: 3. This CDR3 comprises 14 residues. Germline CDR1 and CDR2: MNHEY and SVGAGI. CDR3: CASSYWDRDAPLHF. The CDR3 nucleotides read TGTGCCAGCAGTTACTGGGACAGGGACGCACCCCTCCACTTT.